This TCR beta chain was obtained from a study of shared clonotypes between healthy human individuals. The protocol was immunoSEQ multiplex PCR, while the TCRdb copy is restricted to in-frame clones and leaves out a portion. Of approximately 1.4 million clones in the sample, approximately 98% were seen once. Germline CDR1 and CDR2: LNHDA and SQIVND (reference sequence). V was pared by 1 base and J by 0 bases, with 7 bases between. The CDR3 loop spans 14 amino acids. The rearrangement links TRBV19 to TRBJ2-7, with a possible D match to TRBD2 (5 bases). The sample consisted of naive CD4+ T cells sorted from blood. Subset here: CD45RA+ positively selected. This clonotype was obtained from a man aged 25 to 40 in good health. CDR3 bases: TGTGCCAGTAGTATAGGGGGAGCCTCCTACGAGCAGTACTTC. It is translated as CASSIGGASYEQYF.